This T cell receptor beta chain came from a study of blood T cell repertoires in COVID-19. About the study: Sites in the United States, Italy and Spain provided acute and convalescent COVID-19 samples. T cells, B-cell-depleted T cells, or PBMCs provided the cDNA or gDNA that served as material.

The repertoire was sequenced with immunoSEQ multiplex PCR; TCRdb's copy has only in-frame clones and lacks some. Of around 140,000 clones listed, approximately 90% are singletons. Trimming pared 1 base from V and 2 bases from J, leaving 11 bases between. This CDR3 has 15 amino acids. CDR1 and CDR2 from the germline V gene are SEHNR and FQNEAQ (reference sequence). Sequenced input: PBMCs or T cells enriched from blood (not recorded which). The rearrangement uses TRBV7-9 and TRBJ1-2, with a tentative D call TRBD1 (5 bases). The TCR sequence derives from a man aged 50-59 years who had recovered from COVID-19. The DNA of the CDR3 is TGTGCCAGCAGCTTAGGCTCGGGGGTAAACTATGGCTACACCTTC. Its protein is CASSLGSGVNYGYTF.